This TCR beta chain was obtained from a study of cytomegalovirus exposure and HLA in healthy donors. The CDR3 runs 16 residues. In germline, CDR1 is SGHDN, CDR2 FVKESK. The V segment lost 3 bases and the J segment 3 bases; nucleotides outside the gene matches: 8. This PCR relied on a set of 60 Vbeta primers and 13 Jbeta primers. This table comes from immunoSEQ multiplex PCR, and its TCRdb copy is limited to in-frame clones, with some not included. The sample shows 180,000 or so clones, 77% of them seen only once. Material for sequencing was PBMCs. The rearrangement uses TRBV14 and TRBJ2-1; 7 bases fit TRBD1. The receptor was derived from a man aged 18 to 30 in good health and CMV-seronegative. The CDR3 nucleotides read TGTGCCAGCAGCCAGATTCCGGGACAGAGCTACAATGAGCAGTTCTTC. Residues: CASSQIPGQSYNEQFF.